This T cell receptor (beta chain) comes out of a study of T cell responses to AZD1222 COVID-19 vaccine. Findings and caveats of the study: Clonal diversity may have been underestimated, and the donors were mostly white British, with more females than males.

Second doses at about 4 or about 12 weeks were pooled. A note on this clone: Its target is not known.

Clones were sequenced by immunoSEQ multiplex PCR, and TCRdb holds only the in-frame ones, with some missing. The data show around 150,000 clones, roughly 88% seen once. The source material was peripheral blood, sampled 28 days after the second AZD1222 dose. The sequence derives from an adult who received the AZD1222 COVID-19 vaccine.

This chain's CDR3 is CASSVAPRDRGVPYEQYF. Written as DNA, the CDR3 is TGTGCCAGCAGCGTAGCACCGAGGGACAGGGGCGTCCCCTACGAGCAGTACTTC. V is TRBV9 and J is TRBJ2-7; 10 nucleotides agree with TRBD1. V was clipped by 0 bases and J by 2 bases; unmatched bases: 11. The CDR3 is made up of 18 amino acids. The V gene's germline CDR1 is SGDLS and CDR2 YYNGEE. Full variable domain (remainder filled in from reference TRBV9 and TRBJ2-7): DSGVTQTPKHLITATGQRVTLRCSPRSGDLSVYWYQQSLDQGLQFLIQYYNGEERAKGNILERFSAQQFPDLHSELNLSSLELGDSALYFCASSVAPRDRGVPYEQYFGPGTRLTVT.